This paragraph reports one TCR beta chain. This sample is part of a study of control samples from healthy donors and cancer patients. CDR1 and CDR2 from the germline V gene are SGHRS and YFSETQ. Trimming removed 0 bases at V and 2 bases at J, with 14 bases between. There are 16 residues in the CDR3. Profiled with immunoSEQ multiplex PCR; TCRdb holds only in-frame clones, not every one. The sample shows approximately 150,000 clones, under 95% of them seen only once. This TCR was sampled from a man aged 35 to 55 in good health. The V and J genes are TRBV5-1 and TRBJ2-5, with D possibly being TRBD1 (5 bases). Material for sequencing was blood. The CDR3 coding sequence is TGCGCCAGCAGCTTGGCCATGGCAGGGCGACAAGAGACCCAGTACTTC. Protein sequence: CASSLAMAGRQETQYF.